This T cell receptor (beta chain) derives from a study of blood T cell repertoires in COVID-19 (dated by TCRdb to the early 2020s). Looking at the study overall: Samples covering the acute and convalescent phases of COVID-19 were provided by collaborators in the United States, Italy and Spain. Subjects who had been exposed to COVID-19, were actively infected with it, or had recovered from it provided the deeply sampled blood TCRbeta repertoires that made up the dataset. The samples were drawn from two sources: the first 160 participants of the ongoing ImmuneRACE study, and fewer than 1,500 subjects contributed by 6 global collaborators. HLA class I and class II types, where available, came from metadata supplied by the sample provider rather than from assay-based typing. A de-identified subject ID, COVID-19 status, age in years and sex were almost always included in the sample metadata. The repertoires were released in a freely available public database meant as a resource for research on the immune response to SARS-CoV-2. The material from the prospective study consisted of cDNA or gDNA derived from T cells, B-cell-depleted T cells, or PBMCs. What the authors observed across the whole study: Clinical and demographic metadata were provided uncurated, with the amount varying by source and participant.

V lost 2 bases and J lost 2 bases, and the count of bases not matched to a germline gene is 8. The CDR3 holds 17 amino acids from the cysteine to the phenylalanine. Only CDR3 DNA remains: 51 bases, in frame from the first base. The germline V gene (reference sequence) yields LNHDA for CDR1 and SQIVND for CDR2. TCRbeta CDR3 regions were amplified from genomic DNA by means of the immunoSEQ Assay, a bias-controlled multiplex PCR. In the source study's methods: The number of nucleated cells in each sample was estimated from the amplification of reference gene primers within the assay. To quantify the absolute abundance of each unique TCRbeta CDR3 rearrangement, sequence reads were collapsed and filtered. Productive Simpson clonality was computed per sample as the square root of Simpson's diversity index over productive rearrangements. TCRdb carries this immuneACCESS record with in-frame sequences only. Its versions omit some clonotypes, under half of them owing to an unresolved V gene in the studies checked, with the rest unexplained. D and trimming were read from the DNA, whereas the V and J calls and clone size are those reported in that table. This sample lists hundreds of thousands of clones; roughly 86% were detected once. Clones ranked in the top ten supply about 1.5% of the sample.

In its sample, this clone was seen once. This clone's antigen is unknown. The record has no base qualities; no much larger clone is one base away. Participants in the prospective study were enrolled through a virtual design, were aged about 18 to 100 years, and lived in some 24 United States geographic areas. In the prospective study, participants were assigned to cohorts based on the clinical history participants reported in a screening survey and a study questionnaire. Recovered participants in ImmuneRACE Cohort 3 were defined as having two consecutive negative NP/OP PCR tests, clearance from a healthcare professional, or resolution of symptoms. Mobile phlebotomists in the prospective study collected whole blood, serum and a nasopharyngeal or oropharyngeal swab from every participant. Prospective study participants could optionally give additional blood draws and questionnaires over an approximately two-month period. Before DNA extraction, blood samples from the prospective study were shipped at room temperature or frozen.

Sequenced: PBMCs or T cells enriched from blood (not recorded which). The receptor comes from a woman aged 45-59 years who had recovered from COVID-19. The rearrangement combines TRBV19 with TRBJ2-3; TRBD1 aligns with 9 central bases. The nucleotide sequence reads TGTGCCAGTAGTATACCGACCGGGACAGGGACCACAGATACGCAGTATTTT. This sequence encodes CASSIPTGTGTTDTQYF.